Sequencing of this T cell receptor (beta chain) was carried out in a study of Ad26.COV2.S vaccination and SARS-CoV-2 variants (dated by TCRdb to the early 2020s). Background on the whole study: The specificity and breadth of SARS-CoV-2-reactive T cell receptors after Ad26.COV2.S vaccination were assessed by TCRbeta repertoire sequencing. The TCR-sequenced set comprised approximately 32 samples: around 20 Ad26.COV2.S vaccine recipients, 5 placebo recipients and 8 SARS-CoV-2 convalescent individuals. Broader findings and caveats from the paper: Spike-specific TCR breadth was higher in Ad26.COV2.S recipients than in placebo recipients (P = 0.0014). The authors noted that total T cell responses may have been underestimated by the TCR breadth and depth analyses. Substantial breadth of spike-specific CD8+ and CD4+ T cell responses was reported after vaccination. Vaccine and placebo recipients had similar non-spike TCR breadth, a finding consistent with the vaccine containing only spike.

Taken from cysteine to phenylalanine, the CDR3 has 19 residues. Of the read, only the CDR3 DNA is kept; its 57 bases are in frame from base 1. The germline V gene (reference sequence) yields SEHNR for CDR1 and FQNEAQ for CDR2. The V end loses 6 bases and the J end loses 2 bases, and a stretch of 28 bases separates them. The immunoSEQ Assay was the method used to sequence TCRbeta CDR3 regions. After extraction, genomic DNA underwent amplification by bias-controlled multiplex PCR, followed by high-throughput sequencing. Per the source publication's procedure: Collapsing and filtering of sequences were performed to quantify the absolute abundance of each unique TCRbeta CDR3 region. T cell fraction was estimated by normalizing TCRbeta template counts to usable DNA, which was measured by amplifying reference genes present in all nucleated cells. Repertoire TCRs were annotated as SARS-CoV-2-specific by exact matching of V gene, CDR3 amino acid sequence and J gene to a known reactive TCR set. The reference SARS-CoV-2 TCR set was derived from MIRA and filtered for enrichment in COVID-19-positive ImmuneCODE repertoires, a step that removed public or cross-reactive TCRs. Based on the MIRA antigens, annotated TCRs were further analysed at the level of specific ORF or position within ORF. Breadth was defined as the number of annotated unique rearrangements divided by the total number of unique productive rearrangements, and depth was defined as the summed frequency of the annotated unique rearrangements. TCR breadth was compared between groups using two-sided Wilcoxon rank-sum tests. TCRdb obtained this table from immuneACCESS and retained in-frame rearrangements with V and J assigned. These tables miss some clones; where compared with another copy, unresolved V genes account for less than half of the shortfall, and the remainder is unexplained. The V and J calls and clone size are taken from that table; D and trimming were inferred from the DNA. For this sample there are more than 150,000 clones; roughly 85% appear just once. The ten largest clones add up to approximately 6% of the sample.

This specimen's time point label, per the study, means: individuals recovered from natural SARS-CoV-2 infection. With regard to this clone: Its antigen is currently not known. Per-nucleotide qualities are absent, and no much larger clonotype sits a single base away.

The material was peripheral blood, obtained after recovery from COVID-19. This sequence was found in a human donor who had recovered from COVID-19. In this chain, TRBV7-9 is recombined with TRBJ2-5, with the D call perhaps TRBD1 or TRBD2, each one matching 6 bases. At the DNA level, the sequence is TGTGCCAGCAGTATCGCTGATCGGGCACGGGGGCCCGAGCAAGAGACCCAGTACTTC. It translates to CASSIADRARGPEQETQYF. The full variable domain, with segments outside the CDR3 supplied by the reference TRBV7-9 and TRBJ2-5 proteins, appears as DTGVSQNPRHKITKRGQNVTFRCDPISEHNRLYWYRQTLGQGPEFLTYFQNEAQLEKSRLLSDRFSAERPKGSFSTLEIQRTEQGDSAMYLCASSIADRARGPEQETQYFGPGTRLLVL.